This T cell receptor (beta chain) was sequenced for a study of siplizumab effects on memory and regulatory T cells. The method was immunoSEQ multiplex PCR; TCRdb's version includes in-frame clones alone and lacks a portion of them. The sample includes some 120,000 clones, 90% to 95% of them seen just once. The V end was cut by 1 base, the J end by 12 bases, with 13 bases between. The CDR3 covers 13 residues. CDR1 and CDR2 (germline): SEHNR, FQNEAQ (reference sequence). The chain joins TRBV7-9 to TRBJ2-1; no clear D gene. Sequencing was carried out using non-Treg CD4+ T cells sorted from blood. This clonotype was obtained from a human donor in good health. CDR3 sequence reads: CASSLVPAPGQFF. The DNA of the CDR3 is TGTGCCAGCAGCTTAGTGCCCGCCCCAGGGCAGTTCTTC.